The text below deals with one T cell receptor beta chain. This sample is part of a study of CD8 T cells in Susac syndrome. The CDR3 is 13 amino acids. Germline CDR1 is MNHEY and CDR2 is SMNVEV (reference sequence). Trimming removed 2 bases from V and 7 bases from J, with 11 bases in between. RNA was extracted with the RNeasy kit, and a quantity of 0.5 to 1 ug was reverse transcribed using random hexamers. TCRdb called the immunoSEQ multiplex PCR reads again in MiXCR, with one record for every CDR3 protein. The sample lists 330,000 or so distinct CDR3 sequences, 75% to 85% occurring once. The sequencing input was CD8+ T cells from PBMCs. This receptor was identified in a human donor with multiple sclerosis. The chain combines TRBV27 with TRBJ1-1; D remains unclear. The CDR3, as DNA: TGTGCCAGCAGTTTAGGTGTTCAGTTTGAAGCTTTCTTT. Amino acid sequence: CASSLGVQFEAFF.